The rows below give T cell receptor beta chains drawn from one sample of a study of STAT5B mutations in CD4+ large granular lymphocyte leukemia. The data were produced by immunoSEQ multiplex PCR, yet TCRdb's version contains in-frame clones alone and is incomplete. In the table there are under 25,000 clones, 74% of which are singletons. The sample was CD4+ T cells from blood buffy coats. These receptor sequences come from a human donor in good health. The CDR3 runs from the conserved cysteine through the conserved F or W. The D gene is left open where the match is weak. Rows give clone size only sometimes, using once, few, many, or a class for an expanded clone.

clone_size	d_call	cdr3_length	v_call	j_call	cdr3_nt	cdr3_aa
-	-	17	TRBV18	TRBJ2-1	TGTGCCAGCTCACCACCGTGGGCAGGGAATATGGTCAATGAGCAGTTCTTC	CASSPPWAGNMVNEQFF
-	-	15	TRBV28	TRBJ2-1	TGTGCCAGCAGTTTAGTGGGGCAGCCCTACAATGAGCAGTTCTTC	CASSLVGQPYNEQFF
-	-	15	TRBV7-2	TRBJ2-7	TGTGCCAGCAGCGTAAACGGACAGTTCCTCTACGAGCAGTACTTC	CASSVNGQFLYEQYF
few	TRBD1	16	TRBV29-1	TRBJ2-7	TGCAGCGTTGCTAATTCTCCGGGACAGGGATCCTACGAGCAGTACTTC	CSVANSPGQGSYEQYF
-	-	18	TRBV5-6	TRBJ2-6	TGTGCCAGCAGCTTGCGTGTCAGAATAAACTCTGGGGCCAACGTCCTGACTTTC	CASSLRVRINSGANVLTF
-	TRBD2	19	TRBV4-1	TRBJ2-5	TGCGCCAGCAGCCAAGTATCCGGGACTAGCGGGAGTAATCAAGAGACCCAGTACTTC	CASSQVSGTSGSNQETQYF
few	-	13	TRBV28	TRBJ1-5	TGTGCCAGCAGCCGGGACAATAATCAGCCCCAGCATTTT	CASSRDNNQPQHF
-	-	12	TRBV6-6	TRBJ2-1	TGTGCCAGCAGTTTAGCCGGCAGAGAGCAGTTCTTC	CASSLAGREQFF
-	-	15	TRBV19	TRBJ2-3	TGTGCCAGTAGTATTATTGACAGACGCACAGATACGCAGTATTTT	CASSIIDRRTDTQYF
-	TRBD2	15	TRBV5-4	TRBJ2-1	TGTGCCAGCAGCCTGGGACTAGCGGCCTACAATGAGCAGTTCTTC	CASSLGLAAYNEQFF
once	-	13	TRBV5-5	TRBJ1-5	TGTGCCAGCAGCTGGGGGCCCAATCAGCCCCAGCATTTT	CASSWGPNQPQHF
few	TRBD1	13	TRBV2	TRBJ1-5	TGTGCCAGCAGCGGACAGGAGAGTCAGCCCCAGCATTTT	CASSGQESQPQHF
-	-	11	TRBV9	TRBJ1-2	TGTGCCAGCAGTCGGGGCTATGGCTACACCTTC	CASSRGYGYTF
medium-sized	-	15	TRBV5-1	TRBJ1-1	TGCGCCAGCAGCCCCTCTGGTATGCGGGGGGGTGGAGCTTTCTTT	CASSPSGMRGGGAFF
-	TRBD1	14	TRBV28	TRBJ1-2	TGTGCCAGCAGGGGACAGGGACACTTCTATGGCTACACCTTC	CASRGQGHFYGYTF
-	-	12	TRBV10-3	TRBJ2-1	TGTGCCACAACAGGGTGGAGGGATGAGCAGTTCTTC	CATTGWRDEQFF
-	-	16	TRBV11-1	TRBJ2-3	TGTGCCAGCAGCTTACGGGACGCCAGCCCGTGGATGACTCAGTATTTT	CASSLRDASPWMTQYF
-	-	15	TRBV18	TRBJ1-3	TGTGCCAGCTCACCAAAGGCGGCATCTGGAAACACCATATATTTT	CASSPKAASGNTIYF
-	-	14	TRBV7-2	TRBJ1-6	TGTGCCAGCAGCTTAGATCTGGGGTCAAGACCCCTCCACTTT	CASSLDLGSRPLHF
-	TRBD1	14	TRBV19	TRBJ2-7	TGTGCCAGTAGCCGGATGGACAGGTCCTACGAGCAGTACTTC	CASSRMDRSYEQYF
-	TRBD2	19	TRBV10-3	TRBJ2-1	TGTGCCATCAGTGAGTCCCCCGGGGCTGGCGGGGGGTCCTACAATGAGCAGTTCTTC	CAISESPGAGGGSYNEQFF
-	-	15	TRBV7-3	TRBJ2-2	TGTGCCAGCAGCCCCGGGTCAGCTAACACCGGGGAGCTGTTTTTT	CASSPGSANTGELFF
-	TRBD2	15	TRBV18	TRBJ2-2	TGTGCCAGCTCACCACAAGCGGGGGGTGCCGGGGAGCTGTTTTTT	CASSPQAGGAGELFF
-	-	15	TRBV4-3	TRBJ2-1	TGCGCCAGCAGCTCTCTTGGTCAAGCCTACAATGAGCAGTTCTTC	CASSSLGQAYNEQFF